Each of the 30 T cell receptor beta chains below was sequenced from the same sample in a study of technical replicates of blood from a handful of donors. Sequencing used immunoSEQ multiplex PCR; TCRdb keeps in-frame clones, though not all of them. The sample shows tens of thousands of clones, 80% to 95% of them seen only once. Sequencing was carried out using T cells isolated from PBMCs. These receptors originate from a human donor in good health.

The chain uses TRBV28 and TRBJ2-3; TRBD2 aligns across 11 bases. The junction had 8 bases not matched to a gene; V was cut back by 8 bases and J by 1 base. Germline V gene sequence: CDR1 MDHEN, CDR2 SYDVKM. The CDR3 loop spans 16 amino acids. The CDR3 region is CASLASGGLGTDTQYF. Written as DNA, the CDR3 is TGTGCCAGCCTCGCTAGCGGGGGGTTGGGCACAGATACGCAGTATTTT.

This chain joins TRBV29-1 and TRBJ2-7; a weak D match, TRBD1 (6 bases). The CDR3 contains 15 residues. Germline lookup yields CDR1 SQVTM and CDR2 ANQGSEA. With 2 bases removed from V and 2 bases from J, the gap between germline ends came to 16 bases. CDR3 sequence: CSVEIGGGHPYEQYF. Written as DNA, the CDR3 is TGCAGCGTTGAAATTGGTGGGGGACACCCCTACGAGCAGTACTTC.

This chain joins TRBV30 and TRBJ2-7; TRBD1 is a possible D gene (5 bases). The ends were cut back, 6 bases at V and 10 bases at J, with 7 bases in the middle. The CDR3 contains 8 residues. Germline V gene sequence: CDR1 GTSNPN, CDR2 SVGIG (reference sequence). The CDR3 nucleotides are TGTGCCTGTGGACAACAGTACTTC. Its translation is CACGQQYF.

CDR3: CASSLTYSSSYNEQFF. The CDR3 DNA reads as TGTGCCAGCAGTTTAACGTACTCAAGCTCCTACAATGAGCAGTTCTTC. The chain has TRBV27 and TRBJ2-1; no reliable D call. The germline V and J ends were trimmed by 2 bases and 0 bases, with 11 bases remaining between them. The CDR3 extends over 16 amino acids. Germline V gene lookup returns CDR1 MNHEY and CDR2 SMNVEV (reference sequence).

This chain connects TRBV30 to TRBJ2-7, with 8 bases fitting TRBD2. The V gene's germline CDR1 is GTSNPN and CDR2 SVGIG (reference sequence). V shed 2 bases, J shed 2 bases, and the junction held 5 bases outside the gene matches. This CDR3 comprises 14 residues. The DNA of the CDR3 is TGTGCCTGGAGTTTTGCGGGAGGACCCTACGAGCAGTACTTC. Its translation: CAWSFAGGPYEQYF.

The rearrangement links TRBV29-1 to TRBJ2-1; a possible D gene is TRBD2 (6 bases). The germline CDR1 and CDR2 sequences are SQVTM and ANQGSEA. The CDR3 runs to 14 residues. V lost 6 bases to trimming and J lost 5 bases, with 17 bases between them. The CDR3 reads CSVLGLLLHNEQFF. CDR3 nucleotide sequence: TGCAGCGTATTGGGACTTCTTCTTCACAATGAGCAGTTCTTC.

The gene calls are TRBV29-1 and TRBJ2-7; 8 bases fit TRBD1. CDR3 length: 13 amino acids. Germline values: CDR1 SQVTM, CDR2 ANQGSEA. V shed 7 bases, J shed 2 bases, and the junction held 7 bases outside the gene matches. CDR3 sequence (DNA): TGCAGCGCCCTGACAGGGGACGCCTACGAGCAGTACTTC. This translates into CSALTGDAYEQYF.

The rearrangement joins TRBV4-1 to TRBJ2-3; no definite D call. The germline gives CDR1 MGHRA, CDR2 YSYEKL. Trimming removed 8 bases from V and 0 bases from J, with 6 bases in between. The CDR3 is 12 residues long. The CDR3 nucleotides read TGCGCCAGCTCGTCTAGCACAGATACGCAGTATTTT. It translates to CASSSSTDTQYF.

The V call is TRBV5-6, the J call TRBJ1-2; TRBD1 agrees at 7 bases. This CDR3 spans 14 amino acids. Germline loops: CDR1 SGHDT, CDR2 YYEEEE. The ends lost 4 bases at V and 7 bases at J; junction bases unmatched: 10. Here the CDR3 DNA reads TGTGCCAGCAGCATAGACAGGGAATTATTTGGCTACACCTTC. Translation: CASSIDRELFGYTF.

In DNA, the CDR3 is TGTGCCAGCACCCGGGCGGGAAGCACAGATACGCAGTATTTT. It encodes CASTRAGSTDTQYF. The rearrangement uses TRBV5-4 and TRBJ2-3; TRBD2 might be the D (6 bases). The V and J ends lost 6 bases and 0 bases respectively, with 11 bases between them. Germline V lookup: CDR1 SGHNT, CDR2 YYREEE (reference sequence). The CDR3 loop spans 14 amino acids.

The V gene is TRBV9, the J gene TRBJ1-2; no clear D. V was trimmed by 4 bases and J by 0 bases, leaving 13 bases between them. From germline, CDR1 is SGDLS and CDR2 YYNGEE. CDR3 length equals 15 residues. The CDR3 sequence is CASSLLPLSNYGYTF. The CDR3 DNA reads TGTGCCAGCAGCCTCCTCCCCCTCTCTAACTATGGCTACACCTTC.

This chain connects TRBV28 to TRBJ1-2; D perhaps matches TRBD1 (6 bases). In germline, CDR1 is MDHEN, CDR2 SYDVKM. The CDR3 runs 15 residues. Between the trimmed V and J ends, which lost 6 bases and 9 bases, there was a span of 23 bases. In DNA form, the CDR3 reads TGTGCCAGCAGCCTCTTTCTAGTCAGGGGCGAAAGCTACACCTTC. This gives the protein CASSLFLVRGESYTF.

In DNA form, the CDR3 reads TGTGCCAGCGCGGGACAGGAAAGCGAAAAACTGTTTTTT. Amino acids: CASAGQESEKLFF. The chain recombines TRBV11-3 with TRBJ1-4, with 8 bases matching TRBD1. CDR3 size: 13 residues. Germline CDR1 reads SGHNT; CDR2 reads YENEEA. The ends lost 8 bases at V and 8 bases at J; junction bases unmatched: 7.

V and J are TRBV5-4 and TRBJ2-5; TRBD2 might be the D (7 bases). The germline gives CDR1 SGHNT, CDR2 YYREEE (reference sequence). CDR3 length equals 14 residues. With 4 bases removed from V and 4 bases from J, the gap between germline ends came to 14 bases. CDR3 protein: CASSREGVVETQYF. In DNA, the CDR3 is TGTGCCAGCAGCAGGGAGGGGGTAGTAGAGACCCAGTACTTC.

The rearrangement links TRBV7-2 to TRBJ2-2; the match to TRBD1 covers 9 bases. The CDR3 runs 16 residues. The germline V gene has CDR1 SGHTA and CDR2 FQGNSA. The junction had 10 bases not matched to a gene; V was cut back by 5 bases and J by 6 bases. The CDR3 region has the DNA TGTGCCAGCAGCCCCGACGGACAGGGGATCTCCGGGGAGCTGTTTTTT. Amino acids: CASSPDGQGISGELFF.

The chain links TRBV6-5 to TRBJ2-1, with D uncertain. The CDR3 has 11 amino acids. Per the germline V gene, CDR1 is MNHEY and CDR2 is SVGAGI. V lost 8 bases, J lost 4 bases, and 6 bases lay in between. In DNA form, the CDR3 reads TGTGCCAGCCGGAGTTACAATGAGCAGTTCTTC. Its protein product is CASRSYNEQFF.

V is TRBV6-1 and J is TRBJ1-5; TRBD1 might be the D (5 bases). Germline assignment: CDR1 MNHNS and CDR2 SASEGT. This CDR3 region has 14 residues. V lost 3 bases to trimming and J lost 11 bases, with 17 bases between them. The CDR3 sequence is CASSEDWGGKAQHF. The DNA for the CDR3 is TGTGCCAGCAGTGAGGACTGGGGGGGAAAGGCCCAGCATTTT.

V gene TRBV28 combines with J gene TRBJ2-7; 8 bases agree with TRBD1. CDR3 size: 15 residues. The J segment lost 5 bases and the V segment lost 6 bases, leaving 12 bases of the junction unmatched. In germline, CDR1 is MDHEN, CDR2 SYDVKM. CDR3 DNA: TGTGCCAGCAGGCCGACCGGGACAGGTAACAACGAGCAGTACTTC. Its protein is CASRPTGTGNNEQYF. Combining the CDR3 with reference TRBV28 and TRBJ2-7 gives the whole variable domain DVKVTQSSRYLVKRTGEKVFLECVQDMDHENMFWYRQDPGLGLRLIYFSYDVKMKEKGDIPEGYSVSREKKERFSLILESASTNQTSMYLCASRPTGTGNNEQYFGPGTRLTVT.

CDR3 nucleotides: TGTGCCAGTAGTATTGTGGGGACAGAGGATACAGATACGCAGTATTTT. Encoded protein: CASSIVGTEDTDTQYF. The chain combines TRBV19 with TRBJ2-3; 7 nucleotides agree with TRBD1. The CDR3 has 16 amino acids. With V trimmed by 3 bases and J by 3 bases, 9 bases remained unmatched. CDR1 and CDR2 from the germline V gene are LNHDA and SQIVND (reference sequence).

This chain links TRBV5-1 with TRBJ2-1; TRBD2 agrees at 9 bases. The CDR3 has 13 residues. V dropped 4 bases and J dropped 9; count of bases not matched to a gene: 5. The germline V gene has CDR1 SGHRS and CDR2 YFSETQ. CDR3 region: CASSPSGIGEQFF. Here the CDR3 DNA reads TGCGCCAGCAGCCCTAGCGGGATCGGTGAGCAGTTCTTC.

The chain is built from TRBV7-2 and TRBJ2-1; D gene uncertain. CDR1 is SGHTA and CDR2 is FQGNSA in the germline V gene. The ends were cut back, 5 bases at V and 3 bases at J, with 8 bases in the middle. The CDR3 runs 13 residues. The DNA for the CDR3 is TGTGCCAGCAGCGGGCCTGGCTACAATGAGCAGTTCTTC. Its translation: CASSGPGYNEQFF. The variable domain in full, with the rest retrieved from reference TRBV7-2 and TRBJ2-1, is GAGVSQSPSNKVTEKGKDVELRCDPISGHTALYWYRQSLGQGLEFLIYFQGNSAPDKSGLPSDRFSAERTGGSVSTLTIQRTQQEDSAVYLCASSGPGYNEQFFGPGTRLTVL.

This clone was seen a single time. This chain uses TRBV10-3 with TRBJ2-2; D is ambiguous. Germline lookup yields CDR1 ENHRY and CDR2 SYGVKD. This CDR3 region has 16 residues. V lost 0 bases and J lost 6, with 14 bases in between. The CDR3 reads CAISESNSLTAGELFF. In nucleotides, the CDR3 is TGTGCCATCAGTGAGTCGAACAGCCTCACGGCCGGGGAGCTGTTTTTT.

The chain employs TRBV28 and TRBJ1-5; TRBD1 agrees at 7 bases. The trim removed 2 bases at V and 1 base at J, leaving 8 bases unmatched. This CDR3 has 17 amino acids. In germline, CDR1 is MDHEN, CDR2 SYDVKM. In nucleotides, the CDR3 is TGTGCCAGCAGTTTAAACAGGGGACGGTCGAGCAATCAGCCCCAGCATTTT. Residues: CASSLNRGRSSNQPQHF.

CDR3 protein: CASSSTSAYNEQFF. The CDR3 nucleotides read TGTGCCAGCAGTTCGACTAGCGCTTACAATGAGCAGTTCTTC. This chain connects TRBV6-6 to TRBJ2-1; 8 nucleotides match TRBD2. Germline V CDR1 and CDR2: MNHNY, SVGAGI (reference sequence). This CDR3 spans 14 amino acids. Unmatched junction bases numbered 3, after V lost 4 bases and J lost 4 bases.

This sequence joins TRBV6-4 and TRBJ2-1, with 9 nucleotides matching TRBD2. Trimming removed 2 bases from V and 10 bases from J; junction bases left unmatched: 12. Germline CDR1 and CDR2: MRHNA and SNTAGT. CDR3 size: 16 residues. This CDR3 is CASSDEWGLANQEQFF. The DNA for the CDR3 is TGTGCCAGCAGTGACGAGTGGGGACTAGCTAATCAGGAGCAGTTCTTC.

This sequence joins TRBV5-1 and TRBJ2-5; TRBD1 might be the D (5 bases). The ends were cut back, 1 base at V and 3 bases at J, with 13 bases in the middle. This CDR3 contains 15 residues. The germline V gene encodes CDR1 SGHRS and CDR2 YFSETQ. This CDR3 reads CASSLFGREEETQYF. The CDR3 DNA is TGCGCCAGCAGCTTGTTTGGCAGGGAAGAAGAGACCCAGTACTTC.

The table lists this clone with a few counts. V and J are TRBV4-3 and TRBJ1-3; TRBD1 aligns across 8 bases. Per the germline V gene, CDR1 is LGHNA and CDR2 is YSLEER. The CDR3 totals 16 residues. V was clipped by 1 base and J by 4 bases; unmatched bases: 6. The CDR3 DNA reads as TGCGCCAGCAGCCAAGTGCAGGGGGCGGAAGGAAACACCATATATTTT. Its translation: CASSQVQGAEGNTIYF.

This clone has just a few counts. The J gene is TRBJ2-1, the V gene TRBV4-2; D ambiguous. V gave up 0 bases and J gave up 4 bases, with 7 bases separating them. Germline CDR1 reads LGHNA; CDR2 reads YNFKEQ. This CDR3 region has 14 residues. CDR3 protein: CASSQDERYNEQFF. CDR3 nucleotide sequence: TGTGCCAGCAGCCAAGATGAGAGGTACAATGAGCAGTTCTTC.

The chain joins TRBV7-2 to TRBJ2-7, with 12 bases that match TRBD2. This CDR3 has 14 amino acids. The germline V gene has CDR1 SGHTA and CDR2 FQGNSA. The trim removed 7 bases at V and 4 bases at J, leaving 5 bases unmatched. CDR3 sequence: CASTPGLAGYEQYF. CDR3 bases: TGTGCCAGCACCCCTGGACTAGCGGGGTACGAGCAGTACTTC.

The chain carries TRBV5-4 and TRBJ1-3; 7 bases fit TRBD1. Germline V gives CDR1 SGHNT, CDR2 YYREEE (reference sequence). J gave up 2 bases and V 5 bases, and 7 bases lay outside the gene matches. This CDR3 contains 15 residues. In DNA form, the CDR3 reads TGTGCCAGCAGTCGCAAGGACAGGACTGGAAACACCATATATTTT. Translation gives CASSRKDRTGNTIYF.